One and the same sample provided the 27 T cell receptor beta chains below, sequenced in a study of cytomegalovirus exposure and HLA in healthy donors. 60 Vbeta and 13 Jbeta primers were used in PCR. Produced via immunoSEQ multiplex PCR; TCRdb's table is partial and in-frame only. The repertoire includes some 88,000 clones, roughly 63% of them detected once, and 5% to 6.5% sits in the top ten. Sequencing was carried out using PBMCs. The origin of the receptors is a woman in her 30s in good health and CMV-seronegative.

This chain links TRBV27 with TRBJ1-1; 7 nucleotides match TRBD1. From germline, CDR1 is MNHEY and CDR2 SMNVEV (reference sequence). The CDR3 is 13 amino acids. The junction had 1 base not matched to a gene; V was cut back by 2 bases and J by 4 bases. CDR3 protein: CASSLDRATEAFF. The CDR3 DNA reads TGTGCCAGCAGTTTAGACAGGGCCACTGAAGCTTTCTTT.

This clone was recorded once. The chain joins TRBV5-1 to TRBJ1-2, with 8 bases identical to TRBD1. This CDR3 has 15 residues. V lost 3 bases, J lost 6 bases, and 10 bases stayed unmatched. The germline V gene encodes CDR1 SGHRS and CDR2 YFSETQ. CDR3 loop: CASSSFSGGLDGYTF. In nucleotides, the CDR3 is TGCGCCAGCAGCTCCTTCTCAGGGGGCTTGGATGGCTACACCTTC.

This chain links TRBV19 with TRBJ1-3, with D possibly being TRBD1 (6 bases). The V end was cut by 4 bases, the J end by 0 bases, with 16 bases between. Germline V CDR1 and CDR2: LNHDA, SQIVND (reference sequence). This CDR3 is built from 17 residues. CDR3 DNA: TGTGCCAGTAGTACACAGGGCCCTCAGGGCTCTGGAAACACCATATATTTT. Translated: CASSTQGPQGSGNTIYF.

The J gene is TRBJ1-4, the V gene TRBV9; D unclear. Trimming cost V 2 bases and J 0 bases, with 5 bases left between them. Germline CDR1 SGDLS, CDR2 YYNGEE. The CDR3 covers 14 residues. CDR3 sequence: CASSVTATNEKLFF. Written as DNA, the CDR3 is TGTGCCAGCAGCGTTACTGCAACTAATGAAAAACTGTTTTTT.

CDR3 bases: TGTGCCAGCAGCGTTCTTGCGGCCGGCGGCACAGATACGCAGTATTTT. Residues: CASSVLAAGGTDTQYF. V and J are TRBV9 and TRBJ2-3; no definite D call. Germline lookup yields CDR1 SGDLS and CDR2 YYNGEE. V lost 2 bases to trimming and J lost 1 base, with 14 bases between them. CDR3 length: 16 amino acids.

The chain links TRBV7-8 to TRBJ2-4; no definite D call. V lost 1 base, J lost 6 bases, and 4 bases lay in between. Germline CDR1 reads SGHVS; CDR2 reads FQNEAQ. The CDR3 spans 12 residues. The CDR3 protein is CASSLGPNIQYF. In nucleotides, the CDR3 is TGTGCCAGCAGCTTAGGGCCAAACATTCAGTACTTC.

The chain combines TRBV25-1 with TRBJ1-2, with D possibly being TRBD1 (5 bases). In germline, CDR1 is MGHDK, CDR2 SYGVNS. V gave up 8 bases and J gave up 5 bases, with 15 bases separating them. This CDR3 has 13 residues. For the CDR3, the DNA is TGTGCCAGCCTGGGGGGTTCCCTGTATGGCTACACCTTC. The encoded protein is CASLGGSLYGYTF.

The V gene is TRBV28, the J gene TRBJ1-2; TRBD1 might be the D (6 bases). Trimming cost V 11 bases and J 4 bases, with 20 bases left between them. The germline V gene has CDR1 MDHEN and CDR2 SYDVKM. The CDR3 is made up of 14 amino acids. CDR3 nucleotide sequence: TGTGCCCTCCGGGGGGAACAGGGTTCCTATGGCTACACCTTC. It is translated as CALRGEQGSYGYTF.

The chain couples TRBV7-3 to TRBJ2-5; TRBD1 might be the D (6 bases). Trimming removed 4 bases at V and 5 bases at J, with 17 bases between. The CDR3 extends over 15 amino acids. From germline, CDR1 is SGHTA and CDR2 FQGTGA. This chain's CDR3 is CASSWGPSGMETQYF. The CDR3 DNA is TGTGCCAGCAGCTGGGGGCCCTCTGGGATGGAGACCCAGTACTTC.

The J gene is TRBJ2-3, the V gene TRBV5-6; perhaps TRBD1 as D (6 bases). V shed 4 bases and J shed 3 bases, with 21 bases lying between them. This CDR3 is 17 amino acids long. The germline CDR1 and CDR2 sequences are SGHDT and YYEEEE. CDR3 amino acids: CASSLRKTGKVTDTQYF. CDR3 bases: TGTGCCAGCAGCCTACGGAAAACAGGGAAGGTGACAGATACGCAGTATTTT. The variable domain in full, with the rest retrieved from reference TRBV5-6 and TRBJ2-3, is DAGVTQSPTHLIKTRGQQVTLRCSPKSGHDTVSWYQQALGQGPQFIFQYYEEEERQRGNFPDRFSGHQFPNYSSELNVNALLLGDSALYLCASSLRKTGKVTDTQYFGPGTRLTVL.

The CDR3 reads CASSATVNTEAFF. The CDR3 DNA reads as TGTGCCAGCAGTGCGACAGTGAACACTGAAGCTTTCTTT. V and J are TRBV6-4 and TRBJ1-1, with D possibly TRBD1 on 5 matching bases. Between the trimmed V and J ends, which lost 4 bases and 0 bases, there was a span of 6 bases. Per germline, CDR1 MRHNA and CDR2 SNTAGT. The CDR3 has 13 residues.

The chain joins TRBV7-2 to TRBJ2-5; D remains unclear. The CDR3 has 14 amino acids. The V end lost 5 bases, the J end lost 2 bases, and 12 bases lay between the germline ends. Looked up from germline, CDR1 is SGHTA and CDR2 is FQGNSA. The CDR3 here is CASSVLVAQETQYF. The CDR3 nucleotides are TGTGCCAGCAGCGTCCTGGTCGCGCAAGAGACCCAGTACTTC.

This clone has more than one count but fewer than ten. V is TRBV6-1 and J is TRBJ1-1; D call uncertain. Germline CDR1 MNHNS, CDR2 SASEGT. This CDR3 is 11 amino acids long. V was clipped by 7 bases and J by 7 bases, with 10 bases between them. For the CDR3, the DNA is TGTGCCAGCATTCTAGGAATTGAAGCTTTCTTT. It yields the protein CASILGIEAFF.

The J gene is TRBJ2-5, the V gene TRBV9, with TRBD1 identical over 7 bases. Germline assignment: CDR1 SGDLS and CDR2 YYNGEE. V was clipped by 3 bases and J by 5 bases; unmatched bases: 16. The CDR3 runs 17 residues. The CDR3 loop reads CASSGSTEEQGGETQYF. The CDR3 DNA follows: TGTGCCAGCAGCGGGAGTACGGAGGAGCAAGGGGGCGAGACCCAGTACTTC.

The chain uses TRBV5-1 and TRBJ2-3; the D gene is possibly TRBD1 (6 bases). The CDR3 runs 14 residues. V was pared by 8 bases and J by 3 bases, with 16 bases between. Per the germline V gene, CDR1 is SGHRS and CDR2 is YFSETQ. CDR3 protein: CASTGGLSTDTQYF. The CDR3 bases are TGCGCCAGTACTGGGGGCCTTTCGACAGATACGCAGTATTTT.

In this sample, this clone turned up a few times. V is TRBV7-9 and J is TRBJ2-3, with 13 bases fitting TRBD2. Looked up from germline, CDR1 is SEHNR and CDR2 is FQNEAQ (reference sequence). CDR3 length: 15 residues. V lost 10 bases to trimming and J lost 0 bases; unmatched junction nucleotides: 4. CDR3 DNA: TGTGCCAACGGACTAGCGGGAGAAAGCACAGATACGCAGTATTTT. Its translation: CANGLAGESTDTQYF.

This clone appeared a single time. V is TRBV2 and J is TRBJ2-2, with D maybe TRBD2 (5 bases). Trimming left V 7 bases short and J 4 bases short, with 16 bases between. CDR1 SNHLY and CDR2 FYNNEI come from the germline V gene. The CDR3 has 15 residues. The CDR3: CASNAHPGFTGELFF. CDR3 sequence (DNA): TGTGCCAGCAACGCCCATCCGGGGTTCACCGGGGAGCTGTTTTTT.

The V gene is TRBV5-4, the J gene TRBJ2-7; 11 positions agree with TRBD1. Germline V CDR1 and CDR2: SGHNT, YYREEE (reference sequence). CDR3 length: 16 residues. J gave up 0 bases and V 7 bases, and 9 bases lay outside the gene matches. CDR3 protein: CASGSGQGVSSYEQYF. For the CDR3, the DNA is TGTGCCAGCGGATCGGGACAGGGGGTGAGCTCCTACGAGCAGTACTTC.

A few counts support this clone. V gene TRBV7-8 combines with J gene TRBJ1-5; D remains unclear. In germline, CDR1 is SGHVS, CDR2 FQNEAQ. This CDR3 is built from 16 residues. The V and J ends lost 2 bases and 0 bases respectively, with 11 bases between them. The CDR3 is CASSLTFGSSNQPQHF. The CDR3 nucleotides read TGTGCCAGCAGCTTAACCTTTGGGAGTAGCAATCAGCCCCAGCATTTT.

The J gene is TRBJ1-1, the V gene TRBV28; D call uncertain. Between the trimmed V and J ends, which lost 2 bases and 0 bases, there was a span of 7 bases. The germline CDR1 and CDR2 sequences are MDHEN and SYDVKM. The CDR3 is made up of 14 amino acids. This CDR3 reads CASSLPGMNTEAFF. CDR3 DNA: TGTGCCAGCAGTTTACCGGGGATGAACACTGAAGCTTTCTTT.

The CDR3 coding sequence is TGTGCCAGCAGCGCGAGGGGACAGGGGGGCACTGAAGCTTTCTTT. Translating gives CASSARGQGGTEAFF. The V gene is TRBV5-8, the J gene TRBJ1-1; 11 bases map to TRBD1. Trimming cost V 4 bases and J 4 bases; bases outside gene matches: 6. The CDR3 sequence is 15 residues long. Germline CDR1 reads SGHTS; CDR2 reads YDEGEE.

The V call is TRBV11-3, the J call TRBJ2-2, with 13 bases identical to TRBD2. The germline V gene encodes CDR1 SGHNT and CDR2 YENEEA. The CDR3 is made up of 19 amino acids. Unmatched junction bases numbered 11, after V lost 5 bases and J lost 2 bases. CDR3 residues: CASSRGLAGEYFNTGELFF. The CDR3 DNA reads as TGTGCCAGCAGCCGCGGACTAGCGGGAGAGTACTTTAACACCGGGGAGCTGTTTTTT.

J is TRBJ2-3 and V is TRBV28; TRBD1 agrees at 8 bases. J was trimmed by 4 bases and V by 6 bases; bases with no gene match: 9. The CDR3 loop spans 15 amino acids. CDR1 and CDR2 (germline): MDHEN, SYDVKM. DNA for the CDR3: TGTGCCAGCAGGATGACAGGGGAGTCGCCAGATACGCAGTATTTT. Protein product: CASRMTGESPDTQYF. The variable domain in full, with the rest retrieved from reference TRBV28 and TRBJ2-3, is DVKVTQSSRYLVKRTGEKVFLECVQDMDHENMFWYRQDPGLGLRLIYFSYDVKMKEKGDIPEGYSVSREKKERFSLILESASTNQTSMYLCASRMTGESPDTQYFGPGTRLTVL.

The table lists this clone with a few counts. The CDR3 protein is CASSLAREPGELFF. The CDR3 region has the DNA TGCGCCAGCAGCTTGGCCCGGGAACCCGGGGAGCTGTTTTTT. V usage is TRBV5-1 and J usage is TRBJ2-2; D is perhaps TRBD2 (5 bases). The germline gives CDR1 SGHRS, CDR2 YFSETQ. V was trimmed by 0 bases and J by 6 bases, leaving 9 bases between them. This CDR3 is built from 14 residues.

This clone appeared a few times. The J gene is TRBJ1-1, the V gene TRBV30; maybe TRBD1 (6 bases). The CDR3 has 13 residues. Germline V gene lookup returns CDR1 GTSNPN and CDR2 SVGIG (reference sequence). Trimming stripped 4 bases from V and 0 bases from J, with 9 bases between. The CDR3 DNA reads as TGTGCCTGGAAAGGGGACATGAACACTGAAGCTTTCTTT. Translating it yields CAWKGDMNTEAFF.

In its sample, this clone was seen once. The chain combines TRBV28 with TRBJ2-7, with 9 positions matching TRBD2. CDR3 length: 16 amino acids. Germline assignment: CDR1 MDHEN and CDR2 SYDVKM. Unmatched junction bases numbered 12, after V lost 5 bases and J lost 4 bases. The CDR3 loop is CASSPSGSGGMYEQYF. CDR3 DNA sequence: TGTGCCAGCAGTCCCTCCGGTAGCGGGGGAATGTACGAGCAGTACTTC.

CDR3 sequence reads: CAWSPDLGRNEQFF. The DNA for the CDR3 is TGTGCCTGGAGTCCGGACTTAGGACGCAATGAGCAGTTCTTC. The gene calls are TRBV30 and TRBJ2-1; tentatively, D is TRBD2 (5 bases). This CDR3 is built from 14 residues. The ends were cut back, 2 bases at V and 6 bases at J, with 14 bases in the middle. Germline CDR1 and CDR2: GTSNPN and SVGIG (reference sequence).